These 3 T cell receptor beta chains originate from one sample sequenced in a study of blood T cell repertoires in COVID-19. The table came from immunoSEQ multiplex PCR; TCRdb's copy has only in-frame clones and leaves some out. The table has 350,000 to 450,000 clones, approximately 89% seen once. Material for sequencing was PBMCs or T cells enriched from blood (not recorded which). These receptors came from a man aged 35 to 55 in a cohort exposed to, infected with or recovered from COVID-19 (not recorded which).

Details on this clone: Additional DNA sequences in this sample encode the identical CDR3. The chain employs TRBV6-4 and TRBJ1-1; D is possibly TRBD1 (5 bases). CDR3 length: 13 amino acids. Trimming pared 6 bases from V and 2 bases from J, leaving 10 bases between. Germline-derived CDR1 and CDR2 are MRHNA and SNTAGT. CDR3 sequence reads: CASSAQGNTEAFF. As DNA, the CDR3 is TGTGCCAGCAGCGCGCAGGGAAACACTGAAGCTTTCTTT.

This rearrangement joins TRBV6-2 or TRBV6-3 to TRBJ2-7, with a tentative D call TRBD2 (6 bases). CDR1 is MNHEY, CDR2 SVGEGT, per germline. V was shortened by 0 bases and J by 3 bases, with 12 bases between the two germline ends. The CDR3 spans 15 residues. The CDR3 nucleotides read TGTGCCAGCAGTTACTCGGGACTGGAAAACTACGAGCAGTACTTC. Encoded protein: CASSYSGLENYEQYF.

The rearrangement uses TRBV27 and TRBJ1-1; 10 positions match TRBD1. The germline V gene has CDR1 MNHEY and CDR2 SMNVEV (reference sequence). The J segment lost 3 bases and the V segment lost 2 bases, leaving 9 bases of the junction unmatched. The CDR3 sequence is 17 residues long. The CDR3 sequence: CASSLKKDRGWDTEAFF. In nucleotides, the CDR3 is TGTGCCAGCAGTTTAAAAAAGGACAGGGGGTGGGACACTGAAGCTTTCTTT.